This TCR beta chain was captured by sequencing in a study of T cell responses to AZD1222 COVID-19 vaccine (dated by TCRdb to about 2021). About the study as a whole: AZD1222 recipients given second doses at about 4 weeks or at about 12 weeks were pooled, since spike-specific TCR depth and breadth were not found to differ between the two schedules. TCR sequencing was performed for about 250 trial participants, of whom around 200 were given two doses of AZD1222 and around 25 were given two doses of MenACWY control vaccine. Trial participants were enrolled into age subgroups of 18-55, 56-69 and 70-plus years, which contained 148, 28 and 57 TCR-sequenced participants, respectively.

Per the publication, the time point label means: baseline before first vaccination. Samples from vaccinated people were obtained from the UK trials COV001 and COV002, which included a single-blind randomized controlled phase 2/3 trial of AZD1222 (ChAdOx1 nCoV-19) in healthy adults. For TCRbeta chain sequencing, PBMC samples were collected from trial participants at day 0 and at day 28 after the second dose. Results and caveats for the whole study, not just this receptor: Nearly half of unique spike-specific TCRs reportedly recognized epitopes outside regions mutated in the B.1.351 and B.1.1.7 variants. No day 14 peak-response samples were available, so repertoires were characterized only after the peak T cell response. Most participants were white British and females outnumbered males, and the authors suggested that clonal diversity may have been underestimated. Conclusions about previously exposed vaccinees were limited because only six AZD1222 recipients were SARS-CoV-2 seropositive at baseline. CD4 TCRs associated with the vaccine covered the entire spike protein, and the dominant responses were in regions 160-218 and 743-854. In the small 56-69-year group, the increase in depth fell short of significance, most likely because of low power. After two AZD1222 doses, spike-specific TCR breadth and depth were significantly higher than at day 0 and than in MenACWY recipients.

The CDR3 regions of human TCRbeta chains were analyzed by immunosequencing. The study's own analysis went as follows. Repertoire TCRs were matched against a reference library of SARS-CoV-2-specific TCRs generated with the MIRA antigen-specificity platform. Breadth meant the fraction of unique TCRs that were SARS-CoV-2-associated, whereas depth meant the fraction of total T cells that were SARS-CoV-2-associated. Using the MIRA data, each spike-specific TCR was assigned both to the spike region to which the TCR was reactive and to a CD4 or CD8 class. Log10-transformed breadth and depth values were compared by one-way ANOVA with Sidak's multiple comparisons tests. TCRdb took this table from immuneACCESS and kept in-frame rearrangements with V and J called. Such tables lack part of the clones; where checked against another copy, unresolved V genes explain under half of the gap, and the rest is unexplained. Clonal size and the V and J genes are those of that table, whereas D and trimming came from the DNA. The sample table records 150,000 to 180,000 clones; approximately 90% of these occur just once. Clones ranked in the top ten supply 3.1% of the sample.

As encoded in the germline V gene, CDR1 is SGHDT while CDR2 is YYEEEE. The trim is 4 bases for V and 5 bases for J, with a gap of 9 bases between the germline ends. From its cysteine to its phenylalanine, the CDR3 spans 13 amino acids. The entry retains the CDR3 DNA only, 39 bases that are in frame from base 1. Worth noting for this clone: Its antigen target is currently unknown. No base-level quality is on record; no much larger clone is a single base apart.

Here the sequenced sample was peripheral blood, taken on day 0 of AZD1222 vaccination. The receptor's source is an adult in good health. This chain is built from TRBV5-6 and TRBJ2-2, with no D gene named confidently. The sequence in DNA is TGTGCCAGCAGCGCCACCTTGACCGGGGAGCTGTTTTTT. Its coded protein is CASSATLTGELFF.